These 28 T cell receptor beta chains were sequenced from one sample in a study of blood T cell repertoires in COVID-19. TCRdb keeps only in-frame clones here, not all; method: immunoSEQ multiplex PCR. The sample carries about 50,000 clones, around 85% recorded once. The sequenced material came from peripheral blood. These receptors came from a man between 60 and 75 years old with acute or convalescent COVID-19.

This chain links TRBV28 with TRBJ1-1; D possibly corresponds to TRBD1 (5 bases). Germline assignment: CDR1 MDHEN and CDR2 SYDVKM. Trimming took 8 bases from V and 0 from J, leaving 13 bases between them. This CDR3 has 14 residues. CDR3 amino acids: CASHGGGMNTEAFF. The CDR3 bases are TGTGCCAGCCACGGGGGGGGGATGAACACTGAAGCTTTCTTT.

This chain uses TRBV11-2 with TRBJ1-2; D not certain. The V end was cut by 9 bases, the J end by 1 base, with 15 bases between. There are 14 residues in the CDR3. CDR1 and CDR2 (germline): SGHAT, FQNNGV. In DNA form, the CDR3 reads TGTGCCAGGACTAAACCAGCTATTAACTATGGCTACACCTTC. Amino acids: CARTKPAINYGYTF.

The V gene is TRBV28, the J gene TRBJ1-5; TRBD1 aligns across 7 bases. Germline V gene sequence: CDR1 MDHEN, CDR2 SYDVKM. V gave up 4 bases and J gave up 10 bases; unmatched junction bases: 7. The CDR3 spans 13 residues. The CDR3 region is CASSWDSLRPQHF. CDR3 sequence (DNA): TGTGCCAGCAGTTGGGACAGCTTGAGACCCCAGCATTTT.

This clone appeared once. This chain joins TRBV28 and TRBJ2-1; 10 bases map to TRBD1. Germline V gene sequence: CDR1 MDHEN, CDR2 SYDVKM. The V segment lost 6 bases and the J segment 8 bases; nucleotides outside the gene matches: 4. The CDR3 contains 13 residues. CDR3 in amino acids: CASRGQGYDEQFF. The CDR3 nucleotides read TGTGCCAGCAGGGGACAGGGGTACGATGAGCAGTTCTTC.

The V gene is TRBV7-2, the J gene TRBJ2-1; 9 bases agree with TRBD2. CDR3 length equals 16 residues. Trimming at V came to 2 bases and at J to 7 bases, leaving 9 bases not matched to a gene. The germline V gene has CDR1 SGHTA and CDR2 FQGNSA. The DNA of the CDR3 is TGTGCCAGCAGCTTAAGTTTGCTAGCGGGGAGTAATGAGCAGTTCTTC. Its protein is CASSLSLLAGSNEQFF.

The chain combines TRBV27 with TRBJ2-2, with 9 positions matching TRBD2. The CDR3 has 15 amino acids. With 0 bases clipped from V and 6 bases from J, the junction kept 2 bases outside the gene matches. Germline V lookup: CDR1 MNHEY, CDR2 SMNVEV (reference sequence). The CDR3 bases are TGTGCCAGCAGTTTATCAGCGGGGGGTGCCGGGGAGCTGTTTTTT. It specifies CASSLSAGGAGELFF.

The chain recombines TRBV21-1 with TRBJ1-1. TRBV21-1 is classified as a pseudogene. The CDR3 is 17 amino acids. CDR3 nucleotide sequence: TGTGCCAGCAGCAAAGGCCCCCCAGCCGCGGATAGGACTGAAGCTTTCTTT. Protein sequence: CASSKGPPAADRTEAFF.

J is TRBJ2-1 and V is TRBV13; the match to TRBD2 covers 8 bases. CDR3 size: 14 residues. Trimming removed 5 bases from V and 10 bases from J; junction bases left unmatched: 10. Germline CDR1 PRHDT, CDR2 FYEKMQ (reference sequence). The CDR3 sequence is CASSHPRLAYEQFF. Written as DNA, the CDR3 is TGTGCCAGCAGCCACCCGAGACTAGCGTACGAGCAGTTCTTC. The full variable domain, its missing parts supplied by reference TRBV13 and TRBJ2-1, is AAGVIQSPRHLIKEKRETATLKCYPIPRHDTVYWYQQGPGQDPQFLISFYEKMQSDKGSIPDRFSAQQFSDYHSELNMSSLELGDSALYFCASSHPRLAYEQFFGPGTRLTVL.

This clone showed up just once. V usage is TRBV5-1 and J usage is TRBJ2-3; 7 bases map to TRBD2. Germline values: CDR1 SGHRS, CDR2 YFSETQ. After removal of 5 bases from V and 2 bases from J, the junction contained 8 bases not matched to a gene. The CDR3 covers 15 residues. CDR3 residues: CASSDAGRTTDTQYF. Here the CDR3 DNA reads TGCGCCAGCAGTGATGCCGGGAGGACCACAGATACGCAGTATTTT. Full variable domain (remainder filled in from reference TRBV5-1 and TRBJ2-3): KAGVTQTPRYLIKTRGQQVTLSCSPISGHRSVSWYQQTPGQGLQFLFEYFSETQRNKGNFPGRFSGRQFSNSRSEMNVSTLELGDSALYLCASSDAGRTTDTQYFGPGTRLTVL.

The chain is built from TRBV6-5 and TRBJ1-1; 9 bases match TRBD1. CDR1 is MNHEY, CDR2 SVGAGI, per germline. The CDR3 has 14 amino acids. V was pared by 5 bases and J by 3 bases, with 4 bases of the junction left unmatched. The DNA for the CDR3 is TGTGCCAGCAGTACTGACAGGGGGGACACTGAAGCTTTCTTT. It codes for CASSTDRGDTEAFF.

The gene calls are TRBV5-1 and TRBJ1-2; TRBD1 agrees at 9 bases. Germline V gene sequence: CDR1 SGHRS, CDR2 YFSETQ. There are 15 residues in the CDR3. Unmatched junction bases numbered 12, after V lost 4 bases and J lost 8 bases. The DNA for the CDR3 is TGCGCCAGCAGCCCGTCACAGGGGGCGCTCTTCGGCTACACCTTC. Translating gives CASSPSQGALFGYTF.

The chain joins TRBV7-3 to TRBJ2-2; D unresolved. V gave up 3 bases and J gave up 3 bases, with 11 bases separating them. The CDR3 sequence is 15 residues long. In germline, CDR1 is SGHTA, CDR2 FQGTGA. CDR3 coding DNA: TGTGCCAGCAGCTTTTCGGGTCGCGACACCGGGGAGCTGTTTTTT. Translating gives CASSFSGRDTGELFF. Complete variable domain (other parts from reference TRBV7-3 and TRBJ2-2): GAGVSQTPSNKVTEKGKYVELRCDPISGHTALYWYRQSLGQGPEFLIYFQGTGAADDSGLPNDRFFAVRPEGSVSTLKIQRTERGDSAVYLCASSFSGRDTGELFFGEGSRLTVL.

V gene TRBV12-3 or TRBV12-4 combines with J gene TRBJ2-5; maybe TRBD1 (7 bases). The V end lost 3 bases, the J end lost 5 bases, and 10 bases lay between the germline ends. This CDR3 comprises 13 residues. This CDR3 reads CASSFAGGETQYF. DNA for the CDR3: TGTGCCAGCAGTTTCGCAGGGGGGGAGACCCAGTACTTC.

This clone was seen a handful of times. V usage is TRBV11-2 and J usage is TRBJ2-7, with 8 nucleotides matching TRBD2. Germline V gene sequence: CDR1 SGHAT, CDR2 FQNNGV. The CDR3 contains 15 residues. The V segment lost 5 bases and the J segment 5 bases; nucleotides outside the gene matches: 11. The CDR3 sequence: CASSRFSGTVDEQYF. The CDR3 DNA is TGTGCCAGCAGCCGATTTAGCGGGACCGTGGACGAGCAGTACTTC.

This clone occurred once. The rearrangement links TRBV2 to TRBJ1-4, with a tentative D call TRBD1 (6 bases). Trimming removed 5 bases from V and 1 base from J, with 20 bases in between. The CDR3 runs 18 residues. In germline, CDR1 is SNHLY, CDR2 FYNNEI. DNA for the CDR3: TGTGCCAGCAGTTTAAACAGGGTCGGACGAGGAACTAATGAAAAACTGTTTTTT. Translation gives CASSLNRVGRGTNEKLFF.

The chain is built from TRBV27 and TRBJ2-1, with unresolved D. V lost 5 bases to trimming and J lost 4 bases, with 6 bases between them. CDR1 and CDR2 from the germline V gene are MNHEY and SMNVEV (reference sequence). CDR3 length: 12 residues. CDR3 DNA: TGTGCCAGCAGTCCGGGTTACAATGAGCAGTTCTTC. Amino acid sequence: CASSPGYNEQFF.

The chain carries TRBV5-1 and TRBJ1-5; D possibly corresponds to TRBD1 (5 bases). The CDR3 spans 15 residues. In germline, CDR1 is SGHRS, CDR2 YFSETQ. Trimming took off 0 bases at V and 4 bases at J, with 11 bases between the two ends. The CDR3 bases are TGCGCCAGCAGCTTGGAAGGGGTTGCAAATCAGCCCCAGCATTTT. It translates to CASSLEGVANQPQHF.

This chain joins TRBV5-4 and TRBJ2-7; TRBD2 agrees at 12 bases. V was pared by 3 bases and J by 6 bases, with 7 bases of the junction left unmatched. The CDR3 is 15 amino acids. Looked up from germline, CDR1 is SGHNT and CDR2 is YYREEE (reference sequence). CDR3 region: CASSSKSSGRGEQYF. The CDR3, as DNA: TGTGCCAGCAGCTCGAAATCTAGCGGGAGGGGCGAGCAGTACTTC.

The rearrangement links TRBV24-1 to TRBJ2-3; D gene unclear. CDR3 length: 14 residues. Trimming shortened V by 7 bases and J by 0 bases, and 10 bases separated the two germline ends. CDR1 is KGHDR and CDR2 is SFDVKD in the germline V gene. The CDR3 DNA sequence: TGTGCCACCAGCGGCGGAACTAGCACAGATACGCAGTATTTT. Its translation is CATSGGTSTDTQYF.

The rearrangement links TRBV5-1 to TRBJ2-1, with 8 nucleotides matching TRBD2. The germline gives CDR1 SGHRS, CDR2 YFSETQ. V lost 2 bases, J lost 0 bases, and 10 bases stayed unmatched. CDR3 length equals 18 residues. The CDR3 loop reads CASSFVTSGRSSYNEQFF. The CDR3 DNA reads as TGCGCCAGCAGCTTTGTTACTAGCGGAAGAAGCTCCTACAATGAGCAGTTCTTC.

This clone was detected a few times. J is TRBJ2-1 and V is TRBV27; the D gene is possibly TRBD2 (5 bases). CDR1 and CDR2 from the germline V gene are MNHEY and SMNVEV (reference sequence). The CDR3 is 14 residues long. V shed 2 bases and J shed 8 bases, with 13 bases lying between them. CDR3 amino acids: CASSLRSGNDEQFF. The CDR3 nucleotides read TGTGCCAGCAGTTTACGGTCCGGGAACGATGAGCAGTTCTTC.

V gene TRBV7-2 combines with J gene TRBJ1-5; no definite D call. CDR1 is SGHTA and CDR2 is FQGNSA in the germline V gene. CDR3 length equals 14 residues. V was clipped by 2 bases and J by 3 bases, with 8 bases between them. The CDR3 region has the DNA TGTGCCAGCAGCTTAAAGAGCCCCAATCAGCCCCAGCATTTT. Its translation: CASSLKSPNQPQHF.

The chain employs TRBV27 and TRBJ1-5; D possibly corresponds to TRBD1 (6 bases). Germline lookup yields CDR1 MNHEY and CDR2 SMNVEV (reference sequence). Trimming stripped 7 bases from V and 3 bases from J, with 10 bases between. The CDR3 loop spans 13 amino acids. CDR3 sequence reads: CASKAGDNQPQHF. The DNA of the CDR3 is TGTGCCAGCAAGGCAGGGGACAATCAGCCCCAGCATTTT.

The rearrangement joins TRBV30 to TRBJ1-4; tentative D call: TRBD1 (5 bases). The CDR3 spans 15 residues. The germline gives CDR1 GTSNPN, CDR2 SVGIG (reference sequence). V lost 0 bases, J lost 8 bases, and 16 bases lay in between. This CDR3 reads CAWSVRRGLGEKLFF. The DNA for the CDR3 is TGTGCCTGGAGTGTACGGAGGGGCTTAGGAGAAAAACTGTTTTTT.

The chain links TRBV5-1 to TRBJ1-5; a weak D match, TRBD1 (6 bases). Germline V gene sequence: CDR1 SGHRS, CDR2 YFSETQ. There are 15 residues in the CDR3. Trimming removed 0 bases at V and 4 bases at J, with 11 bases between. DNA for the CDR3: TGCGCCAGCAGCTTGGGGGGGCTGCCTAATCAGCCCCAGCATTTT. It encodes CASSLGGLPNQPQHF.

This chain joins TRBV9 and TRBJ2-1; D remains ambiguous. The CDR3 totals 13 residues. Germline V gives CDR1 SGDLS, CDR2 YYNGEE. The V and J ends lost 4 bases and 6 bases respectively, with 11 bases between them. CDR3 nucleotides: TGTGCCAGCAGCCTGGAGTGGATCAATGAGCAGTTCTTC. It translates to CASSLEWINEQFF.

This rearrangement joins TRBV5-4 to TRBJ2-7; a possible D gene is TRBD1 (5 bases). V was clipped by 4 bases and J by 5 bases, with 19 bases between them. This CDR3 comprises 15 residues. Germline loops: CDR1 SGHNT, CDR2 YYREEE (reference sequence). The CDR3 region has the DNA TGTGCCAGCAGCGATACGGACGGACACACGGACGAGCAGTACTTC. This codes for CASSDTDGHTDEQYF.

This rearrangement joins TRBV18 to TRBJ1-5; D is unclear. Trimming took 2 bases from V and 6 from J, leaving 8 bases between them. Germline assignment: CDR1 KGHSH and CDR2 LQKENI. The length of the CDR3 is 13 residues. CDR3 sequence: CASSPGPSQPQHF. CDR3 coding DNA: TGTGCCAGCTCACCAGGCCCCAGTCAGCCCCAGCATTTT.